The entry below gives a single TCR beta chain sequence along with its context. The source of the sample is a study of blood T cell repertoires in COVID-19. Across the study: Nucleic acid was either cDNA or gDNA, and it came from T cells, B-cell-depleted T cells, or PBMCs.

Assay: immunoSEQ multiplex PCR; the TCRdb copy retains only in-frame clones and omits some. The sample consists of about 150,000 clones, 70% to 90% of them appearing once. This CDR3 contains 16 residues. Germline-derived CDR1 and CDR2 are MNHNS and SASEGT. Trimming removed 3 bases from V and 4 bases from J, with 16 bases in between. Sample: peripheral blood. The sequence derives from a woman in her sixties or seventies with COVID-19, enrolled during active disease. This chain connects TRBV6-1 to TRBJ2-1, with a tentative D call TRBD2 (6 bases). Here the CDR3 reads CASSDSIAEMYNEQFF. CDR3 in DNA: TGTGCCAGCAGTGATTCCATAGCGGAGATGTACAATGAGCAGTTCTTC.